Each of the 23 T cell receptor beta chains below was sequenced from the same sample in a study of cytomegalovirus exposure and HLA in healthy donors. The PCR was carried out with 60 Vbeta primers and 13 Jbeta primers. Here immunoSEQ multiplex PCR was the method, and the copy in TCRdb shows in-frame clones only, minus some. The sample lists some 130,000 clones, about 68% occurring once. The sample comprised PBMCs. Receptor source: a human donor in good health.

A single count supports this clone. V gene TRBV19 combines with J gene TRBJ2-3; possibly TRBD2 for D (5 bases). This CDR3 has 15 residues. Germline loops: CDR1 LNHDA, CDR2 SQIVND (reference sequence). Deletions cut 2 bases from V and 0 bases from J, with 9 bases between. The CDR3 region is CASSITRTSTDTQYF. The DNA for the CDR3 is TGTGCCAGTAGTATAACTAGAACTAGCACAGATACGCAGTATTTT.

The V gene is TRBV5-1, the J gene TRBJ2-2, with no clear D. Trimming cost V 4 bases and J 3 bases, with 7 bases left between them. CDR1 is SGHRS, CDR2 YFSETQ, per germline. The CDR3 is made up of 13 amino acids. This CDR3 reads CASSRSDTGELFF. The CDR3 DNA reads as TGCGCCAGCAGCAGATCAGACACCGGGGAGCTGTTTTTT.

With respect to this clone: The junction and the germline gene differ at one end; a read error may be behind it. The chain combines TRBV2 with TRBJ2-3; unclear D gene. The CDR3 runs 14 residues. CDR1 is SNHLY, CDR2 FYNNEI, per germline. The CDR3 nucleotides are TGTGCCAGCAGCGAAGGAGCCGGCACAGATACGCAGTATTTT. Translated: CASSEGAGTDTQYF.

The chain combines TRBV2 with TRBJ2-3, with a possible D match to TRBD1 (5 bases). The CDR3 runs 12 residues. V was pared by 7 bases and J by 3 bases, with 8 bases between. Germline-derived CDR1 and CDR2 are SNHLY and FYNNEI. The CDR3 is CASKQETDTQYF. CDR3 bases: TGTGCCAGCAAACAGGAAACAGATACGCAGTATTTT. Variable domain in full (rest from reference TRBV2 and TRBJ2-3): EPEVTQTPSHQVTQMGQEVILRCVPISNHLYFYWYRQILGQKVEFLVSFYNNEISEKSEIFDDQFSVERPDGSNFTLKIRSTKLEDSAMYFCASKQETDTQYFGPGTRLTVL.

The rearrangement joins TRBV14 to TRBJ2-3, with a weak D call TRBD2 (6 bases). The V end lost 1 base, the J end lost 6 bases, and 8 bases lay between the germline ends. This CDR3 is 13 amino acids long. The germline CDR1 and CDR2 sequences are SGHDN and FVKESK. The CDR3 DNA reads as TGTGCCAGCAGCCAAGTCGGGAGCGATACGCAGTATTTT. Residues: CASSQVGSDTQYF.

V usage is TRBV18 and J usage is TRBJ2-7; 10 bases fit TRBD2. The CDR3 consists of 14 residues. CDR1 is KGHSH and CDR2 is LQKENI in the germline V gene. Germline trimming cut 3 bases from V and 6 bases from J; bases unmatched to any gene: 5. The CDR3 nucleotides read TGTGCCAGCTCACCCGGGACTAGCGAGAGCGAGCAGTACTTC. It encodes CASSPGTSESEQYF.

V and J are TRBV5-4 and TRBJ2-5, with D possibly TRBD2 on 6 matching bases. The length of the CDR3 is 13 residues. V lost 8 bases and J 4 bases, leaving 15 bases between the germline ends. The germline gives CDR1 SGHNT, CDR2 YYREEE (reference sequence). CDR3 amino acids: CASRGAEGETQYF. For the CDR3, the DNA is TGTGCCAGTCGAGGGGCGGAGGGAGAGACCCAGTACTTC.

This clone came up a few times. This chain joins TRBV28 and TRBJ1-1; TRBD1 matches 7 bases. Germline lookup yields CDR1 MDHEN and CDR2 SYDVKM. The CDR3 has 14 residues. With 3 bases clipped from V and 7 bases from J, the junction kept 8 bases outside the gene matches. CDR3 amino acids: CASSFFDRVYEAFF. The CDR3 region has the DNA TGTGCCAGCAGTTTTTTCGACAGGGTATATGAAGCTTTCTTT. Full variable domain (remainder filled in from reference TRBV28 and TRBJ1-1): DVKVTQSSRYLVKRTGEKVFLECVQDMDHENMFWYRQDPGLGLRLIYFSYDVKMKEKGDIPEGYSVSREKKERFSLILESASTNQTSMYLCASSFFDRVYEAFFGQGTRLTVV.

The J gene is TRBJ2-7, the V gene TRBV5-1, with 10 bases identical to TRBD1. The CDR3 is 13 amino acids. The germline V gene has CDR1 SGHRS and CDR2 YFSETQ. V was clipped by 4 bases and J by 7 bases; unmatched bases: 5. CDR3 bases: TGCGCCAGCAGCACGACAGGGGGCAGGGAGCAGTACTTC. Translation gives CASSTTGGREQYF.

This clone appeared a single time. The CDR3 loop is CASSAVAADYNEQFF. The DNA of the CDR3 is TGCGCCAGCAGCGCGGTAGCGGCCGATTACAATGAGCAGTTCTTC. The gene calls are TRBV4-3 and TRBJ2-1; TRBD2 might be the D (6 bases). Germline CDR1 and CDR2: LGHNA and YSLEER. Between the trimmed V and J ends, which lost 5 bases and 4 bases, there was a span of 15 bases. The CDR3 runs 15 residues.

The V gene is TRBV15, the J gene TRBJ2-5; D unclear. Germline-derived CDR1 and CDR2 are LNHNV and YYDKDF (reference sequence). V gave up 0 bases and J gave up 6 bases, with 11 bases separating them. The CDR3 runs to 14 residues. The CDR3 DNA is TGTGCCACCAGCAGAGATATCAAGCTGAAGACCCAGTACTTC. Its translation: CATSRDIKLKTQYF.

The V gene is TRBV9, the J gene TRBJ2-2; no clear D gene. Trimming took off 1 base at V and 0 bases at J, with 4 bases between the two ends. The CDR3 runs 14 residues. Germline V lookup: CDR1 SGDLS, CDR2 YYNGEE. The CDR3 DNA sequence: TGTGCCAGCAGCGTACGAGCGAACACCGGGGAGCTGTTTTTT. Translating gives CASSVRANTGELFF.

This clone was counted a few times. The chain combines TRBV6-5 with TRBJ1-5, with D tentatively TRBD1 (6 bases). The V gene's germline CDR1 is MNHEY and CDR2 SVGAGI. This CDR3 spans 13 amino acids. Trimming pared 10 bases from V and 7 bases from J, leaving 17 bases between. The CDR3 reads CATARTGLQPQHF. The CDR3 nucleotides read TGTGCCACCGCCAGAACAGGGTTACAGCCCCAGCATTTT.

The chain employs TRBV6-5 and TRBJ2-7; 7 positions agree with TRBD1. The germline V gene encodes CDR1 MNHEY and CDR2 SVGAGI. There are 14 residues in the CDR3. The trim removed 6 bases at V and 2 bases at J, leaving 7 bases unmatched. This CDR3 reads CASSRTGQTYEQYF. As DNA, the CDR3 is TGTGCCAGCAGCCGGACAGGCCAGACCTACGAGCAGTACTTC.

The sample holds a few counts of this clone. CDR3 bases: TGTGCCAGCAGCTTAGAACCGGGACTAAGTTTCTCCTACAATGAGCAGTTCTTC. Protein product: CASSLEPGLSFSYNEQFF. V usage is TRBV7-8 and J usage is TRBJ2-1, with 7 positions matching TRBD2. The CDR3 extends over 18 amino acids. V trimming: 1 base; J trimming: 0 bases; junction bases outside the gene matches: 9. The germline gives CDR1 SGHVS, CDR2 FQNEAQ.

V usage is TRBV29-1 and J usage is TRBJ1-1; 8 bases are shared with TRBD1. The V segment lost 7 bases and the J segment 0 bases; nucleotides outside the gene matches: 10. CDR1 and CDR2 (germline): SQVTM, ANQGSEA. The CDR3 spans 15 residues. The CDR3 region has the DNA TGCAGCGCCCTGGGAACAGGGGGAATGAACACTGAAGCTTTCTTT. It codes for CSALGTGGMNTEAFF.

V is TRBV11-3 and J is TRBJ2-2; 7 nucleotides agree with TRBD2. The CDR3 is 14 amino acids. Germline V gene data show CDR1 as SGHNT and CDR2 as YENEEA. V shed 6 bases and J 6 bases; nucleotides not matched to a gene: 7. Here the CDR3 reads CASRSGGSSGELFF. In DNA, the CDR3 is TGTGCCAGCAGATCGGGGGGATCGTCCGGGGAGCTGTTTTTT.

The V and J genes are TRBV28 and TRBJ2-5; D may be TRBD2 (6 bases). Germline values: CDR1 MDHEN, CDR2 SYDVKM. V dropped 7 bases and J dropped 3 bases, with 18 bases sitting between them. The CDR3 consists of 15 residues. The CDR3 DNA is TGTGCCAGCAAGTTCGGGAGTCGACTGGAAGAGACCCAGTACTTC. Translated, it gives CASKFGSRLEETQYF.

The CDR3, as DNA: TGTGCCACCCAGACAGGGGCCGCCGGGGAGCTGTTTTTT. Its protein product is CATQTGAAGELFF. V is TRBV27 and J is TRBJ2-2, with TRBD1 matching 8 bases. This CDR3 has 13 amino acids. The V segment lost 10 bases and the J segment 6 bases; nucleotides outside the gene matches: 7. Germline assignment: CDR1 MNHEY and CDR2 SMNVEV (reference sequence).

The chain uses TRBV11-2 and TRBJ2-5; 7 bases are a match to TRBD2. Looked up from germline, CDR1 is SGHAT and CDR2 is FQNNGV. The CDR3 totals 15 residues. The V and J ends lost 6 bases and 7 bases, in that order; junction bases with no gene match: 14. The CDR3 loop is CASSKRGGDLGTQYF. The DNA for the CDR3 is TGTGCCAGCAGTAAGCGGGGAGGGGACCTGGGGACCCAGTACTTC.

The CDR3 sequence is CASSERERGTDTQYF. The CDR3 DNA reads TGTGCCAGCAGTGAGCGGGAGCGGGGCACAGATACGCAGTATTTT. The rearrangement links TRBV2 to TRBJ2-3, with TRBD2 matching over 7 bases. J lost 1 base, V lost 3 bases, and 4 bases had no gene match. This CDR3 comprises 15 residues. From germline, CDR1 is SNHLY and CDR2 FYNNEI.

This chain joins TRBV6-5 and TRBJ2-7; 8 nucleotides agree with TRBD2. The germline CDR1 and CDR2 sequences are MNHEY and SVGAGI. Trimming cost V 5 bases and J 2 bases; bases outside gene matches: 5. This CDR3 region has 14 residues. This CDR3 reads CASSTGTSPYEQYF. For the CDR3, the DNA is TGTGCCAGCAGTACCGGGACTAGTCCCTACGAGCAGTACTTC.

The V and J genes are TRBV28 and TRBJ2-5; D is undetermined. The CDR3 consists of 13 residues. Germline assignment: CDR1 MDHEN and CDR2 SYDVKM. Trimming stripped 2 bases from V and 0 bases from J, with 4 bases between. CDR3 residues: CASSLEYQETQYF. The DNA of the CDR3 is TGTGCCAGCAGTTTAGAGTACCAAGAGACCCAGTACTTC.